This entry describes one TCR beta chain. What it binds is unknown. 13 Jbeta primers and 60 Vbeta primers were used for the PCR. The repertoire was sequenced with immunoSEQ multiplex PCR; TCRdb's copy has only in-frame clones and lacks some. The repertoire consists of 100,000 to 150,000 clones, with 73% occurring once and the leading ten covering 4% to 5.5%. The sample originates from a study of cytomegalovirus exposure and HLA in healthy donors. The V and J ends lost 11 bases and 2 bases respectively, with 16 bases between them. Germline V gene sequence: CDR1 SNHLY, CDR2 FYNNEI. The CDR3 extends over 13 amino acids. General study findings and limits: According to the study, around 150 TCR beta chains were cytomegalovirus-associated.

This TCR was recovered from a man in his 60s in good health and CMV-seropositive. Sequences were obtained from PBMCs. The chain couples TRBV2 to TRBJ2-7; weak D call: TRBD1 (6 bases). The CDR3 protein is CAGSGTRAYEQYF. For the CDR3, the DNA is TGTGCCGGTTCCGGGACAAGGGCCTACGAGCAGTACTTC. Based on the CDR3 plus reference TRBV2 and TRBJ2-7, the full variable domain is EPEVTQTPSHQVTQMGQEVILRCVPISNHLYFYWYRQILGQKVEFLVSFYNNEISEKSEIFDDQFSVERPDGSNFTLKIRSTKLEDSAMYFCAGSGTRAYEQYFGPGTRLTVT.